A selection of T cell receptor beta chains follows, all from one sample in a study of blood T cell repertoires in COVID-19. The table came from immunoSEQ multiplex PCR; TCRdb's copy has only in-frame clones and leaves some out. The repertoire holds around 220,000 clones, with 90% as singletons. Input material: PBMCs or T cells enriched from blood (not recorded which). The source of these receptors is a man aged 25-45 years who had been exposed to COVID-19. The CDR3 runs from the conserved cysteine through the conserved F or W. The D gene is left open where the match is weak. Some rows mark clone size as missing; the rest say once, few, many or name a class of expanded clone.

abundance	j_gene	v_gene	d_gene	CDR3nt	CDR3aa
once	TRBJ2-1	TRBV5-1	TRBD2	TGCGCCAGCAGCTTGAGACGTGCGGGGGGGAGATCCTACAATGAGCAGTTCTTC	CASSLRRAGGRSYNEQFF
-	TRBJ1-6	TRBV30	-	TGTGCCTGGAGTCACAGGGAAGATTCACCCCTCCACTTT	CAWSHREDSPLHF
-	TRBJ2-1	TRBV7-8	TRBD2	TGTGCCAGCAGCCTGCGAGTAGCGGGGGTTGAAGAGCAGTTCTTC	CASSLRVAGVEEQFF
-	TRBJ2-1	TRBV7-6	-	TGTGCCAGCAGCTACGGGGAGAACAATGAGCAGTTCTTC	CASSYGENNEQFF
-	TRBJ2-5	TRBV6-1	-	TGTGCCAGCAGTGATCTGGGCGGGGAGACCCAGTACTTC	CASSDLGGETQYF
-	TRBJ1-2	TRBV5-8	-	TGTGCCAGCAGTCCTGACCTCAGGTTTTCTCGGTTC	CASSPDLRFSRF
-	TRBJ2-7	TRBV12-3/TRBV12-4	TRBD1	TGTGCCAGCAGTGACAGGGTTTACGAGCAGTACTTC	CASSDRVYEQYF
-	TRBJ2-2	TRBV3-1/TRBV3-2	-	TGTGCCAGCAGCCAAGGAGGATTACGGGGTCCCGGGGAGCTGTTTTTT	CASSQGGLRGPGELFF
-	TRBJ1-4	TRBV15	-	TGTGCCACCAGCCTTGAAGGGGCTAATGAAAAACTGTTTTTT	CATSLEGANEKLFF
-	TRBJ1-4	TRBV7-2	-	TGTGCCAGCAGCTCGCAAGCGACAGCCATTGGGAAACTGTTTTTT	CASSSQATAIGKLFF
-	TRBJ2-1	TRBV5-1	TRBD1	TGCGCCAGCAGTCCAGGGGGTGAGCAGTTCTTC	CASSPGGEQFF
-	TRBJ1-1	TRBV27	-	TGTGCCAGCAGTTGGCTTCAGGGTGGCACTGAAGCTTTCTTT	CASSWLQGGTEAFF
-	TRBJ1-5	TRBV10-2	-	TGCGCCAGCAGTCCGGGAGGGAGCAATCAGCCCCAGCATTTT	CASSPGGSNQPQHF
-	TRBJ1-2	TRBV5-1	TRBD1	TGCGCCAGCCAAGACAGGGCCGGATATGGCTACACCTTC	CASQDRAGYGYTF
-	TRBJ2-1	TRBV7-6	TRBD2	TGTGCCAACGGGACTAGCGGGGGTCGCACCTACAATGAGCAGTTCTTC	CANGTSGGRTYNEQFF
-	TRBJ2-5	TRBV2	TRBD1	TGTGCCACCGGGACAGAAGAGACCCAGTACTTC	CATGTEETQYF
-	TRBJ2-1	TRBV7-9	-	TGTGCCAGCAGCCCACAGGGCAATGAGCAGTTCTTC	CASSPQGNEQFF
-	TRBJ1-1	TRBV2	TRBD1	TGTGCCAGCAGTTCAATACCGGGACAGGTTCTGAACACTGAAGCTTTCTTT	CASSSIPGQVLNTEAFF
-	TRBJ1-3	TRBV11-2	TRBD1	TGTGCCAGCAGCTTCACCGGGACAGGGGGCTGGGGTGGAAACACCATATATTTT	CASSFTGTGGWGGNTIYF
-	TRBJ2-7	TRBV5-1	-	TGCGCCAGCAGCGGTGAGGAGGGCTCTTTTTACGAGCAGTACTTC	CASSGEEGSFYEQYF
-	TRBJ1-1	TRBV4-2	-	TGTGCCAGCAGCCAAGTGGGGGGGTCTGAAGCTTTCTTT	CASSQVGGSEAFF
-	TRBJ2-5	TRBV11-2	-	TGTGCCAGCAGCTTAGTGGGCAGCCAAGAGACCCAGTACTTC	CASSLVGSQETQYF
-	TRBJ2-6	TRBV5-1	-	TGCGCCAGCAGCTCTTCAGGGGATTATGGGGCCAACGTCCTGACTTTC	CASSSSGDYGANVLTF
-	TRBJ1-1	TRBV2	-	TGTGCCAGCAGTGATAACGGGTATGGAGCTTTCTTT	CASSDNGYGAFF
-	TRBJ1-1	TRBV9	-	TGTGCCAGCAGCGTAGTAGCCCGCATCACTGAAGCTTTCTTT	CASSVVARITEAFF
-	TRBJ2-7	TRBV18	TRBD2	TGTGCCAGCTCAATAGCGGGGGGGCCCCCCGAGCAGTACTTC	CASSIAGGPPEQYF
-	TRBJ2-1	TRBV7-3	TRBD1	TGTGCCAGCAGCGTCCAAGGGGGCTTCGTGTCGGGGCTGTTCTTC	CASSVQGGFVSGLFF
-	TRBJ1-5	TRBV27	-	TGTGCCAGCAGTTTAGGCCCCTGGGGAGATCAGCCCCAGCATTTT	CASSLGPWGDQPQHF
-	TRBJ2-3	TRBV7-9	TRBD1	TGTGCCAGCAGTAAAAGGGGGCCGAGCACAGATACGCAGTATTTT	CASSKRGPSTDTQYF